This T cell receptor (beta chain) was found in a study of post-analysis software for immune sequencing data (dated by TCRdb to 2014 to 2015). Background on the whole study: Disease courses on record covered relapsing-remitting, secondary progressive and progressive-relapsing multiple sclerosis, though some patients had no subtype annotation. The multiple sclerosis patient repertoires were compared with 10 or so previously published healthy control repertoires from donors aged about 6 to 28 years. A subset of samples was prepared in parallel using single-end sample barcoding, then pooled and co-amplified after Illumina adapter ligation. Overall study outcomes, separate from this receptor: Direct clustering with F measure showed strong co-clustering of samples prepared in the same batch, prompting a batch-effect correction. The control group was slightly older than the multiple sclerosis patient group. Significantly lower normalized Chao1 diversity was found in multiple sclerosis patients than in controls, suggesting substantial peripheral T-cell clonal expansion.

Library preparation used PCR. TCRdb lists the instrument as Illumina HiSeq 2500. To reduce PCR and sequencing biases, unique molecular identifiers were incorporated into the TCR beta cDNA libraries. Some 500,000 cDNA molecules were obtained per 1 to 10 million input T cells, so each molecule approximated one T cell. The patient libraries were prepared and sequenced using the same protocol as the earlier healthy control dataset. Samples belonging to the same batch were prepared together, multiplexed and sequenced on a shared HiSeq lane. Turning to the authors' computational methods: MIGEC was used to process the raw barcoded reads, and molecular identifier groups with only a single read were discarded before consensus assembly and CDR3 extraction. VDJtools was used for post-analysis of the clonotype tables, and diversity was normalized by down-sampling every dataset to the size of the smallest sample. In repertoire overlap clustering, CDR3 amino acid sequences, but not nucleotide sequences, were matched to correct batch-related cross-sample contamination. In-frame beta chains were kept once TCRdb had trimmed the public reads at Q25 with fastp and called clones with MiXCR. Rows merge per CDR3 protein into single entries with the most common DNA and genes. The V and J calls and clone size come from TCRdb's table, not from the authors' own analysis. The sample table contains about 800,000 distinct CDR3 sequences; only one count was recorded for approximately 30% of them. Jointly, the top ten make up approximately 0.6% of the sample.

This clonotype was seen a few times. Its antigen has not been determined. The sample holds no much larger clone one base away, and base qualities are not on file. To demonstrate the VDJtools post-analysis software, TCR beta repertoires were profiled from the peripheral blood of about 13 young patients with multiple sclerosis. The multiple sclerosis patients were children and adolescents between roughly 6 and 15 years of age. The clonotype comes from a girl aged 5 to 17 with multiple sclerosis. The sequenced material came from blood.

The CDR3 reads as follows: CSAPLGGAVTDTQYF. The nucleotides read TGCAGTGCCCCGCTGGGGGGGGCCGTCACAGATACGCAGTATTTT. The chain uses TRBV20-1 and TRBJ2-3; the best D guess is TRBD2, with 7 bases matching. Trimming takes 6 bases from V and 2 bases from J, and the germline ends sit 18 bases apart. The CDR3, cysteine through phenylalanine, is 15 amino acids long. Only the CDR3 DNA stays, 45 bases, in frame from base 1. According to the germline V gene (reference sequence), CDR1 reads DFQATT and CDR2 reads SNEGSKA.